This T cell receptor (beta chain) derives from a study of cytomegalovirus exposure and HLA in healthy donors. A note on this clone: Its specificity is unknown.

Study results and caveats: Serostatus for CMV was the only available immune exposure information. TCR beta V segments were, for the most part, productive about 87% or about 30% of the time in an earlier analysis.

CDR3 length: 13 residues. Trimming shortened V by 3 bases and J by 5 bases, and 11 bases separated the two germline ends. Germline CDR1 reads SGHNT; CDR2 reads YENEEA. 13 Jbeta primers and 60 Vbeta primers were used for the PCR. Sequenced by immunoSEQ multiplex PCR; TCRdb stores in-frame clones only, minus some. The table has approximately 74,000 clones, 70% to 90% seen once. Sample: PBMCs. The rearrangement joins TRBV11-3 to TRBJ2-7, with D unresolved. This TCR was recovered from a woman aged 30 to 39 in good health and CMV-seronegative. This CDR3 is CASSFQQVHEQYF. The CDR3 nucleotides are TGTGCCAGCAGCTTCCAGCAGGTCCACGAGCAGTACTTC.